This T cell receptor beta chain was observed in a study of blood T cells in healthy people across ages. A second PCR, run for about 7 to 11 cycles, used a sample-barcoded 5' primer plus a J-beta primer mix. TCRdb re-called the 5' RACE reads with MiXCR, one entry per CDR3 protein. Of fewer than 900,000 distinct CDR3 sequences listed, about 37% were seen once; the top ten hold 10% to 15%. A remark on this clonotype: Its antigen is not identified.

General study points: It was not possible, with unsorted PBMCs, to conclusively compare naive and antigen-experienced cells.

The germline V and J ends were trimmed by 5 bases and 5 bases, with 21 bases remaining between them. Germline assignment: CDR1 SGHVS and CDR2 FQNEAQ. This CDR3 comprises 16 residues. This TCR was recovered from a man in his late teens or twenties in good health. Sequenced: blood. The rearrangement links TRBV7-8 to TRBJ2-5; D unclear. The CDR3 DNA reads TGTGCCAGCAGCCGCCTTTCTTTTGGAGTTCAGGAGACCCAGTACTTC. It translates to CASSRLSFGVQETQYF.